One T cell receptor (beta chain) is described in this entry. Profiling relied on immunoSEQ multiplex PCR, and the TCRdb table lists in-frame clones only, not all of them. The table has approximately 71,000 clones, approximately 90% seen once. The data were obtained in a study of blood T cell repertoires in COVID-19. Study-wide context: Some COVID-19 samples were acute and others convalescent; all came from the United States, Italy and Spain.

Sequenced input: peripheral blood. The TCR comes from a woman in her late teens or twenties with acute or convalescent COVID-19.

The CDR3 loop reads CASSLTRDRGGNEQFF. The CDR3 coding sequence is TGTGCCAGTAGTCTAACCCGGGACAGGGGAGGCAATGAGCAGTTCTTC. This chain connects TRBV19 to TRBJ2-1, with TRBD1 matching over 10 bases. V lost 5 bases and J lost 6; bases outside the gene matches: 10. CDR1 LNHDA and CDR2 SQIVND come from the germline V gene (reference sequence). CDR3 length equals 16 residues.